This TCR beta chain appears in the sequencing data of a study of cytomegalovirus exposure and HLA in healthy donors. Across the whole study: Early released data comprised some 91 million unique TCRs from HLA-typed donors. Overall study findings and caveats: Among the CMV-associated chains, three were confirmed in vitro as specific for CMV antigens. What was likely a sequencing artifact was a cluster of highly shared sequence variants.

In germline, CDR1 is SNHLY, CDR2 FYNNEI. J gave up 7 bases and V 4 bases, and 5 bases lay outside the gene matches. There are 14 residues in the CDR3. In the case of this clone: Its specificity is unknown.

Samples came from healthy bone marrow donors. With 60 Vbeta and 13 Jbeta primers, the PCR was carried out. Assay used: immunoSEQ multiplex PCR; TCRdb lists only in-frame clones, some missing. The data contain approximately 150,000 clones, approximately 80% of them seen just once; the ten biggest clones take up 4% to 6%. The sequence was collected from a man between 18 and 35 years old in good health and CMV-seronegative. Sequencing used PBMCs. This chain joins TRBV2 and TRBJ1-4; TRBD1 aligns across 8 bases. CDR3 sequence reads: CASSAMDRAEKLFF. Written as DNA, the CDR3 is TGTGCCAGCAGTGCGATGGACAGGGCTGAAAAACTGTTTTTT. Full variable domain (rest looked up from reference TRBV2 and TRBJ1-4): EPEVTQTPSHQVTQMGQEVILRCVPISNHLYFYWYRQILGQKVEFLVSFYNNEISEKSEIFDDQFSVERPDGSNFTLKIRSTKLEDSAMYFCASSAMDRAEKLFFGSGTQLSVL.